This TCR beta chain was identified during a study of spatial heterogeneity in lung cancer. Described time point: sample taken at primary tumor resection. Without sorting, whole RNA was sequenced from tumor, nontumor lung or frozen PBMC. The donors comprised 60 to 80 untreated early-stage non-small cell lung cancer patients. CDR3 length equals 15 residues. Trimming removed 4 bases at V and 0 bases at J, with 11 bases between. CDR1 SGHDN and CDR2 FVKESK come from the germline V gene. A single record per CDR3 protein comes from TCRdb applying MiXCR to the 5' RACE reads. The sample lists approximately 39,000 distinct CDR3 sequences; approximately 6.3% were seen once.

This TCR was recovered from a male donor with early-stage non-small cell lung cancer. The chain recombines TRBV14 with TRBJ2-3; D perhaps matches TRBD2 (6 bases). The material sequenced was PBMCs, taken at surgery. The DNA for the CDR3 is TGTGCCAGCAGCCTATCCGGGACTAGCACAGATACGCAGTATTTT. Translated: CASSLSGTSTDTQYF.